Below, 27 T cell receptor beta chains from the same sample are listed, as sequenced in a study of CD8 T cells in ankylosing spondylitis. From the 5' RACE reads, TCRdb called clonotypes with MiXCR, one entry per CDR3 protein. The data show 200,000 to 250,000 distinct CDR3 sequences, 30% to 40% seen once. Sequenced input: blood, either unsorted or a sorted T cell fraction (not recorded which). These receptors were taken from a male donor with ankylosing spondylitis or in good health (not recorded which).

Regarding this clonotype: The junction shows a germline mismatch at one end, possibly a read error. This chain connects TRBV20-1 to TRBJ2-3, with D possibly TRBD2 on 6 matching bases. This CDR3 is built from 17 residues. Germline CDR1 DFQATT, CDR2 SNEGSKA (reference sequence). CDR3 nucleotides: TGCAGTGTTAGAGATGGTCGGCGGGAAGGAGGCACAGATACGCAGTATTTT. Encoded protein: CSVRDGRREGGTDTQYF.

The chain uses TRBV27 and TRBJ2-1; D is uncertain. The CDR3 extends over 14 amino acids. Germline CDR1 MNHEY, CDR2 SMNVEV (reference sequence). V was clipped by 5 bases and J by 7 bases, with 15 bases between them. CDR3 in DNA: TGTGCCAGCAGTCTTTCCAAAGCTTTAAATGAGCAGTTCTTC. Amino acids: CASSLSKALNEQFF.

This clonotype has only a few counts. This chain uses TRBV21-1 with TRBJ2-1. TRBV21-1 has pseudogene status. The CDR3 contains 11 residues. Written as DNA, the CDR3 is TGTGCCAGCAGCTACCATAATGAGCAGTTCTTC. It encodes CASSYHNEQFF.

The chain recombines TRBV6-1 with TRBJ1-4, with D unresolved. The CDR3 is 12 residues long. V dropped 5 bases and J dropped 10 bases, with 11 bases sitting between them. Germline V gene data show CDR1 as MNHNS and CDR2 as SASEGT. Written as DNA, the CDR3 is TGTGCCAGCAGTTTTACGGGAGGAAAACTGTTTTTT. Translating gives CASSFTGGKLFF.

For the CDR3, the DNA is TGTGCCAGCAGTCACCCGACAGATTACTCCTACAATGAGCAGTTCTTC. Amino acid sequence: CASSHPTDYSYNEQFF. The chain employs TRBV12-3 or TRBV12-4 and TRBJ2-1; possible D gene TRBD1, 5 bases. The CDR3 is 16 amino acids. V was shortened by 5 bases and J by 0 bases, with 14 bases between the two germline ends.

V and J are TRBV9 and TRBJ2-5, with D tentatively TRBD2 (5 bases). The CDR3 covers 15 residues. V lost 0 bases and J 1 base, leaving 10 bases between the germline ends. Germline-derived CDR1 and CDR2 are SGDLS and YYNGEE. The DNA of the CDR3 is TGTGCCAGCAGCGTAGGGAGGAACGGCCAAGAGACCCAGTACTTC. Its translation is CASSVGRNGQETQYF.

This clonotype came up a few times. The chain joins TRBV28 to TRBJ2-1, with D uncertain. This CDR3 has 12 amino acids. Trimming pared 5 bases from V and 9 bases from J, leaving 11 bases between. In germline, CDR1 is MDHEN, CDR2 SYDVKM. The CDR3 sequence: CASSADLGEQFF. Written as DNA, the CDR3 is TGTGCCAGCAGTGCCGACTTGGGTGAGCAGTTCTTC.

CDR3 DNA sequence: TGTGCCAGCAGCCCTCAGGGACATGAGCAGTTCTTC. Protein product: CASSPQGHEQFF. V and J are TRBV12-3 or TRBV12-4 and TRBJ2-1, with D perhaps assigned TRBD1 or TRBD2 (5 bases each). Trimming left V 6 bases short and J 8 bases short, with 11 bases between. This CDR3 has 12 residues.

The table lists this clonotype with a few counts. J is TRBJ2-5 and V is TRBV12-3 or TRBV12-4, with 7 bases aligning to TRBD1. The CDR3 has 13 residues. The J segment lost 7 bases and the V segment lost 7 bases, leaving 9 bases of the junction unmatched. CDR3 bases: TGTGCCAGCAAACAGGGGTTTTTTGGGACCCAGTACTTC. It codes for CASKQGFFGTQYF.

The chain employs TRBV6-5 and TRBJ1-2; perhaps TRBD1 as D (5 bases). Germline CDR1 MNHEY, CDR2 SVGAGI. This CDR3 has 16 residues. V was pared by 0 bases and J by 4 bases, with 15 bases between. CDR3 DNA sequence: TGTGCCAGCAGTTACTCGAGGCAGGGAAGAATCTATGGCTACACCTTC. Protein: CASSYSRQGRIYGYTF.

This clonotype was observed many times. The V gene is TRBV20-1, the J gene TRBJ2-7, with unresolved D. Looked up from germline, CDR1 is DFQATT and CDR2 is SNEGSKA (reference sequence). The CDR3 is made up of 14 amino acids. V was clipped by 2 bases and J by 2 bases, with 13 bases between them. The CDR3 coding sequence is TGCAGTGCTAGACTTCACATTCGAACCTACGAGCAGTACTTC. Translating gives CSARLHIRTYEQYF.

This clonotype has just a few counts. CDR3 sequence: CASSLGQGYYEQYF. CDR3 coding DNA: TGTGCCAGCAGCTTGGGCCAGGGGTACTACGAGCAGTACTTC. The chain combines TRBV11-2 with TRBJ2-7; D possibly corresponds to TRBD1 (6 bases). The germline V and J ends were trimmed by 3 bases and 3 bases, with 12 bases remaining between them. This CDR3 region has 14 residues. Germline loops: CDR1 SGHAT, CDR2 FQNNGV.

The V gene is TRBV9, the J gene TRBJ2-6; 7 nucleotides agree with TRBD1. There are 19 residues in the CDR3. Germline V gives CDR1 SGDLS, CDR2 YYNGEE. The V and J ends lost 0 bases and 4 bases, in that order; junction bases with no gene match: 13. This CDR3 is CASSVAPQGRWSGANVLTF. The CDR3 coding sequence is TGTGCCAGCAGCGTAGCCCCACAGGGGAGATGGTCGGGGGCCAACGTCCTGACTTTC.

There are a few counts of this clonotype. V usage is TRBV6-6 and J usage is TRBJ2-7; TRBD1 matches at 11 bases. Germline values: CDR1 MNHNY, CDR2 SVGAGI (reference sequence). After removal of 3 bases from V and 7 bases from J, the junction contained 2 bases not matched to a gene. This CDR3 contains 13 residues. The CDR3 DNA follows: TGTGCCAGCAGTTATGGGACAGGGGGGGAGCAGTACTTC. Its translation is CASSYGTGGEQYF.

Many counts were recorded for this clonotype. J is TRBJ2-7 and V is TRBV20-1; 8 bases are a match to TRBD1. The CDR3 contains 12 residues. Germline values: CDR1 DFQATT, CDR2 SNEGSKA (reference sequence). The trim removed 6 bases at V and 2 bases at J, leaving 3 bases unmatched. The DNA of the CDR3 is TGCAGTGCCAGGACAGGGACCTACGAGCAGTACTTC. Encoded protein: CSARTGTYEQYF.

The chain recombines TRBV20-1 with TRBJ2-7; D ambiguous. The length of the CDR3 is 13 residues. CDR1 and CDR2 (germline): DFQATT, SNEGSKA (reference sequence). Trimming shortened V by 6 bases and J by 0 bases, and 12 bases separated the two germline ends. The CDR3 loop reads CSAERNPSYEQYF. The CDR3 DNA reads TGCAGTGCGGAGAGGAACCCCTCCTACGAGCAGTACTTC.

This clonotype showed up just a few times. This chain connects TRBV28 to TRBJ1-1, with a possible D match to TRBD1 (5 bases). The V and J ends lost 3 bases and 5 bases respectively, with 13 bases between them. The CDR3 covers 14 residues. The V gene's germline CDR1 is MDHEN and CDR2 SYDVKM. CDR3 region: CASSFVRVGTEAFF. In nucleotides, the CDR3 is TGTGCCAGCAGTTTCGTCAGGGTGGGGACTGAAGCTTTCTTT.

This chain joins TRBV10-3 and TRBJ2-7; TRBD1 agrees at 7 bases. The CDR3 runs to 12 residues. Germline assignment: CDR1 ENHRY and CDR2 SYGVKD. The J segment lost 4 bases and the V segment lost 10 bases, leaving 7 bases of the junction unmatched. Here the CDR3 reads CATRDSFYEQYF. DNA for the CDR3: TGTGCCACTCGGGACAGCTTTTACGAGCAGTACTTC.

The chain employs TRBV20-1 and TRBJ1-2; D is perhaps TRBD1 (5 bases). Trimming pared 2 bases from V and 6 bases from J, leaving 31 bases between. The CDR3 is 19 residues long. The germline CDR1 and CDR2 sequences are DFQATT and SNEGSKA (reference sequence). CDR3 protein: CSARKLLGGRGEKFDGYTF. In DNA, the CDR3 is TGCAGTGCTAGAAAGCTCCTCGGTGGCCGGGGGGAAAAATTTGATGGCTACACCTTC.

This chain uses TRBV7-9 with TRBJ2-7, with 9 bases fitting TRBD2. Trimming cost V 5 bases and J 1 base; bases outside gene matches: 6. CDR1 SEHNR and CDR2 FQNEAQ come from the germline V gene (reference sequence). The length of the CDR3 is 15 residues. The CDR3 loop is CASSPLAGVSYEQYF. The CDR3 bases are TGTGCCAGCAGCCCGTTAGCGGGGGTATCCTACGAGCAGTACTTC.

The chain is built from TRBV15 and TRBJ1-5, with D possibly being TRBD1 (6 bases). V was shortened by 6 bases and J by 0 bases, with 12 bases between the two germline ends. The germline gives CDR1 LNHNV, CDR2 YYDKDF (reference sequence). The CDR3 has 15 residues. The CDR3 coding sequence is TGTGCCACCAGGGAGGACAGAGATAGCAATCAGCCCCAGCATTTT. It codes for CATREDRDSNQPQHF.

V is TRBV6-5 and J is TRBJ2-1; the D is unclear. V was clipped by 2 bases and J by 5 bases, with 7 bases between them. The CDR3 is 13 residues long. Germline CDR1 MNHEY, CDR2 SVGAGI. The CDR3 here is CASSYRGDNEQFF. In DNA, the CDR3 is TGTGCCAGCAGTTACAGAGGTGACAATGAGCAGTTCTTC.

The CDR3, as DNA: TGCGCCAGCAGCCCTTCCGGACAGGGGAGTGGCAATGAGCAGTTCTTC. Its protein is CASSPSGQGSGNEQFF. The rearrangement joins TRBV5-1 to TRBJ2-1, with 9 bases aligning to TRBD1. Germline assignment: CDR1 SGHRS and CDR2 YFSETQ. The CDR3 loop spans 16 amino acids. Trimming took 4 bases from V and 6 from J; bases not matched to a gene: 11.

The V gene is TRBV6-2 or TRBV6-3, the J gene TRBJ1-1, with D possibly TRBD1 on 5 matching bases. The CDR3 is made up of 16 amino acids. V lost 0 bases and J 4 bases, leaving 15 bases between the germline ends. Per the germline V gene, CDR1 is MNHEY and CDR2 is SVGEGT. The CDR3 region has the DNA TGTGCCAGCAGTTACTCTATGGGGCGCTGGGGCACTGAAGCTTTCTTT. It specifies CASSYSMGRWGTEAFF.

This chain connects TRBV6-1 to TRBJ1-5, with D perhaps TRBD1 (5 bases). Germline V gene lookup returns CDR1 MNHNS and CDR2 SASEGT. CDR3 length equals 13 residues. The germline V and J ends were trimmed by 7 bases and 5 bases, with 12 bases remaining between them. The CDR3 protein is CASNKRGDQPQHF. The CDR3, as DNA: TGTGCCAGCAACAAACGGGGGGATCAGCCCCAGCATTTT.

The rearrangement joins TRBV27 to TRBJ2-6; D tentatively reads TRBD1 or TRBD2 (5 bases each). Germline assignment: CDR1 MNHEY and CDR2 SMNVEV (reference sequence). Trimming removed 2 bases at V and 2 bases at J, with 13 bases between. The CDR3 consists of 17 residues. In DNA, the CDR3 is TGTGCCAGCAGTTTAGAGGGGTCTTGGACTGGGGCCAACGTCCTGACTTTC. This encodes CASSLEGSWTGANVLTF. Full variable domain (outside the CDR3, taken from reference TRBV27 and TRBJ2-6): EAQVTQNPRYLITVTGKKLTVTCSQNMNHEYMSWYRQDPGLGLRQIYYSMNVEVTDKGDVPEGYKVSRKEKRNFPLILESPSPNQTSLYFCASSLEGSWTGANVLTFGAGSRLTVL.

This clonotype was picked up a small number of times. In nucleotides, the CDR3 is TGCAGTGCTGCACCGGAACTTGATACGCAGTATTTT. This encodes CSAAPELDTQYF. V is TRBV20-1 and J is TRBJ2-3; D is undetermined. CDR3 size: 12 residues. The germline CDR1 and CDR2 sequences are DFQATT and SNEGSKA (reference sequence). V was pared by 5 bases and J by 6 bases, with 12 bases between.